This T cell receptor beta chain derives from a study of glioma-infiltrating T cells. Study results and caveats: Tissue and blood shared very few CDR3 sequences. Above-expected tissue-blood divergence occurred in all gliomas, most in low-grade ones.

Germline lookup yields CDR1 MNHNS and CDR2 SASEGT. CDR3 length: 12 amino acids. J lost 6 bases, V lost 8 bases, and 2 bases had no gene match. Using RNA template, CDR3s of TCR alpha and beta were amplified with iRepertoire arm-PCR. Each CDR3 protein gets one entry after TCRdb re-called the multiplex PCR reads with MiXCR. The sample yields approximately 89,000 distinct CDR3 sequences, about 23% seen once. This clonotype was seen at least ten times. Its antigen is currently unknown. Material: glioma tissue, nonneoplastic brain tissue, or PBMCs (not recorded which). The clonotype originates from a human donor with low-grade glioma or glioblastoma, undergoing nonglioma brain surgery, or in good health (not recorded which). The chain recombines TRBV6-1 with TRBJ2-2; 8 bases align to TRBD2. The DNA for the CDR3 is TGTGCCAGCTGGACTAGCTCCGGGGAGCTGTTTTTT. As protein: CASWTSSGELFF.